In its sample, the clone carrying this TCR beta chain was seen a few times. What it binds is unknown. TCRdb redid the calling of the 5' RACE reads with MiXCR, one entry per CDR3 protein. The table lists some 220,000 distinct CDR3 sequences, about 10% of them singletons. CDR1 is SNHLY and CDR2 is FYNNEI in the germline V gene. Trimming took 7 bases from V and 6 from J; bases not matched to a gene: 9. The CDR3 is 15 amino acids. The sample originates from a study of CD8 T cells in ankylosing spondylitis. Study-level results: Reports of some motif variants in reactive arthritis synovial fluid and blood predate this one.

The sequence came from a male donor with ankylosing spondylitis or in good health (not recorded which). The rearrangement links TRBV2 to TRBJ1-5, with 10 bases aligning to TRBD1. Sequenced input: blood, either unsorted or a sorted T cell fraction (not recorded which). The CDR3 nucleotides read TGTGCCAGCAATTCCCGGGACAGGGGAACTCAGCCCCAGCATTTT. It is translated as CASNSRDRGTQPQHF. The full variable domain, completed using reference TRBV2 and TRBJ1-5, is EPEVTQTPSHQVTQMGQEVILRCVPISNHLYFYWYRQILGQKVEFLVSFYNNEISEKSEIFDDQFSVERPDGSNFTLKIRSTKLEDSAMYFCASNSRDRGTQPQHFGDGTRLSIL.